This T cell receptor beta chain was recovered during a study of T cells in Graves' hyperthyroidism and ophthalmopathy. The CDR3 is made up of 15 amino acids. Germline V gene data show CDR1 as DFQATT and CDR2 as SNEGSKA (reference sequence). Trimming pared 3 bases from V and 4 bases from J, leaving 15 bases between. The investigators amplified TCR beta CDR3 regions from RNA transcripts. When the TCR CDR3 underwent first-round RT-PCR, the HTBI primer set was used. TCRdb analysed the multiplex PCR reads with MiXCR anew, one entry per CDR3 protein. The sample includes over 400,000 distinct CDR3 sequences, roughly 22% of them seen just once. This clonotype showed up just once.

This sequence was found in a woman aged 70-85 years with Graves' ophthalmopathy. Source material: blood. The J gene is TRBJ2-2, the V gene TRBV20-1, with D perhaps TRBD2 (5 bases). The CDR3 sequence is CSASRRRTRTGELFF. The DNA of the CDR3 is TGCAGTGCTAGCCGGCGTAGGACTCGCACCGGGGAGCTGTTTTTT.